What follows are 19 T cell receptor beta chains derived from one specimen sequenced in a study of spatial heterogeneity in lung cancer. TCRdb re-analysed the 5' RACE reads in MiXCR, keeping a single row per CDR3 protein. This table has around 18,000 distinct CDR3 sequences, roughly 10% appearing once. Findings of the study overall: The number of expanded tumor alpha and beta chains correlated with mutation number.

Time point noted: sample taken at primary tumor resection. The antigens for these receptors are not known. Sample: lung tumor tissue, taken at surgery. All receptors derive from a female donor with early-stage non-small cell lung cancer.

Notes on this clonotype: Since it is a stray read in a library aimed at alpha chains, this beta chain has a size that is not meaningful. The rearrangement uses TRBV12-5 and TRBJ2-3; D unresolved. There are 13 residues in the CDR3. V was clipped by 6 bases and J by 5 bases, with 12 bases between them. Germline values: CDR1 LGHNT, CDR2 FRNRAP. Here the CDR3 reads CASGPLPGDTQYF. The CDR3 DNA reads TGTGCTAGTGGCCCCCTCCCGGGAGATACGCAGTATTTT.

This clonotype was observed at least ten times. A library prepared for alpha chains yielded this beta chain as an off-target read; its size is of little meaning. The chain combines TRBV11-3 with TRBJ2-5, with D perhaps matching TRBD2 (6 bases). CDR1 and CDR2 from the germline V gene are SGHNT and YENEEA. V was shortened by 5 bases and J by 2 bases, with 9 bases between the two germline ends. The CDR3 has 13 residues. The chain's CDR3 is CASSPGLQETQYF. DNA for the CDR3: TGTGCCAGCAGCCCGGGACTTCAAGAGACCCAGTACTTC.

Of note for this clonotype: This beta chain represents an off-target read in a library built for alpha chains; its size is of limited meaning. The chain is built from TRBV2 and TRBJ2-5; D may be TRBD2 (5 bases). The CDR3 has 13 amino acids. V was shortened by 8 bases and J by 4 bases, with 14 bases between the two germline ends. Germline CDR1 SNHLY, CDR2 FYNNEI. The CDR3 bases are TGTGCCAGCGGGCGGGCTATAGGAGAGACCCAGTACTTC. It specifies CASGRAIGETQYF.

This clonotype ranks as medium-sized. This beta chain turned up in a library designed for alpha chains; as an off-target read, its abundance says little. The chain couples TRBV4-1 to TRBJ2-7; D uncertain. CDR1 and CDR2 (germline): MGHRA, YSYEKL. The V and J ends lost 8 bases and 1 base respectively, with 3 bases between them. This CDR3 has 10 amino acids. DNA for the CDR3: TGCGCCAGCGGGTCCTACGAGCAGTACTTC. Amino acid sequence: CASGSYEQYF.

Of note for this clonotype: A single base separates this from a much larger clone, so it may be a read error. This beta chain is off target for a library built for alpha chains, so its abundance means little. The J gene is TRBJ1-5, the V gene TRBV20-1; TRBD1 matches 10 bases. J was trimmed by 3 bases and V by 3 bases; bases with no gene match: 5. The CDR3 covers 15 residues. CDR1 and CDR2 (germline): DFQATT, SNEGSKA (reference sequence). DNA for the CDR3: TGCAGTGCTAGCCGGACAGGGGGTAACAATCAGCCCCAGCATTTT. This gives the protein CSASRTGGNNQPQHF.

As to this clonotype: The size of this beta chain means little, since it is a stray read in a library made for alpha chains. The chain links TRBV14 to TRBJ1-5; no definite D call. The CDR3 runs 13 residues. From germline, CDR1 is SGHDN and CDR2 FVKESK. Trimming removed 3 bases from V and 4 bases from J, with 7 bases in between. Here the CDR3 reads CASSQGINQPQHF. CDR3 coding DNA: TGTGCCAGCAGCCAGGGCATTAATCAGCCCCAGCATTTT.

A word on this clonotype: The library was prepared for alpha chains; this beta chain is a stray read, so its frequency means little. The V call is TRBV7-9, the J call TRBJ2-1, with TRBD2 matching 12 bases. Trimming at V came to 7 bases and at J to 4 bases, leaving 17 bases not matched to a gene. Germline CDR1 reads SEHNR; CDR2 reads FQNEAQ (reference sequence). This CDR3 comprises 19 residues. CDR3 loop: CASKPGTGLAGGTYNEQFF. In nucleotides, the CDR3 is TGTGCCAGCAAGCCCGGGACAGGGCTAGCGGGGGGGACTTACAATGAGCAGTTCTTC.

By proportion, this clonotype is medium-sized (0.01 to 0.1%). Being off target in a library aimed at alpha chains, this beta chain has a size of little meaning. CDR3 bases: TGTGCCAGCAGTTTACTCGAAGGAACTTGGCGCAATCAGCCCCAGCATTTT. The encoded protein is CASSLLEGTWRNQPQHF. The V and J genes are TRBV28 and TRBJ1-5, with D unclear. The germline CDR1 and CDR2 sequences are MDHEN and SYDVKM. The CDR3 consists of 17 residues. V was cut by 2 bases and J by 2 bases, with 16 bases left in between.

This clonotype was recorded at least ten times. This beta chain came through as a stray read in a library set up for alpha chains, and its size says little. V gene TRBV28 combines with J gene TRBJ1-5; D unclear. Germline loops: CDR1 MDHEN, CDR2 SYDVKM. The CDR3 is 13 amino acids. V lost 7 bases and J lost 6, with 13 bases in between. CDR3 DNA sequence: TGTGCCAGCACCACGGCAGAGGTTCAGCCCCAGCATTTT. Encoded protein: CASTTAEVQPQHF.

At least ten counts were recorded for this clonotype. With the library built for alpha chains, this beta chain is off target and its frequency is not meaningful. CDR3 bases: TGTGCCAGCAGTTTCGGAACCGCCGGGGAGACCCAGTACTTC. It translates to CASSFGTAGETQYF. The J gene is TRBJ2-5, the V gene TRBV27, with D hard to call. V was trimmed by 3 bases and J by 5 bases, leaving 13 bases between them. This CDR3 has 14 residues. Germline loops: CDR1 MNHEY, CDR2 SMNVEV (reference sequence).

Concerning this clonotype: A library prepared for alpha chains yielded this beta chain as an off-target read; its size is of little meaning. The V and J genes are TRBV5-1 and TRBJ2-1; 7 nucleotides line up with TRBD1. Per the germline V gene, CDR1 is SGHRS and CDR2 is YFSETQ. Unmatched junction bases numbered 7, after V lost 4 bases and J lost 0 bases. This CDR3 contains 16 residues. CDR3 loop: CASSPDRLSSYNEQFF. The CDR3 nucleotides are TGCGCCAGCAGCCCGGACAGGTTAAGCTCCTACAATGAGCAGTTCTTC.

This clonotype has ten or more counts. With the library built for alpha chains, this beta chain is off target and its frequency is not meaningful. CDR3 nucleotide sequence: TGTGCCAGCAGTGGTAGGTCCGGGGCCAACGTCCTGACTTTC. Residues: CASSGRSGANVLTF. This chain uses TRBV28 with TRBJ2-6; D is undetermined. From germline, CDR1 is MDHEN and CDR2 SYDVKM. V lost 5 bases and J 4 bases, leaving 9 bases between the germline ends. This CDR3 has 14 residues.

This clonotype showed up many times. The library was prepared for alpha chains; this beta chain is a stray read, so its frequency means little. As DNA, the CDR3 is TGTGCCAGCAGTGAAATGCCGACAGGGACCGGAAACACCATATATTTT. This encodes CASSEMPTGTGNTIYF. The rearrangement joins TRBV2 to TRBJ1-3; 7 bases match TRBD1. V shed 2 bases and J 4 bases; nucleotides not matched to a gene: 8. This CDR3 spans 16 amino acids. The germline CDR1 and CDR2 sequences are SNHLY and FYNNEI.

The sample holds a few counts of this clonotype. The library was built for alpha chains, so this beta chain is an off-target read and its size means little. The rearrangement links TRBV3-1 to TRBJ1-2; D gene ambiguous. Trimming left V 0 bases short and J 7 bases short, with 12 bases between. The CDR3 has 14 residues. The germline gives CDR1 LGHDT, CDR2 YNNKEL (reference sequence). CDR3 protein: CASSQDPGWVGYTF. The CDR3 DNA follows: TGTGCCAGCAGCCAAGATCCCGGATGGGTTGGCTACACCTTC.

This clonotype was seen ten or more times. Found in a library prepared for alpha chains, this beta chain is an off-target read, and its abundance has little meaning. CDR3 bases: TGTGCCAGCAGCCAAGATCCCAATAGCAATCAGCCCCAGCATTTT. Amino acid sequence: CASSQDPNSNQPQHF. This chain uses TRBV4-2 with TRBJ1-5; D uncertain. This CDR3 has 15 residues. Germline V gene lookup returns CDR1 LGHNA and CDR2 YNFKEQ. With 0 bases removed from V and 0 bases from J, the gap between germline ends came to 6 bases.

This clonotype was counted many times. This beta chain slipped into a library made for alpha chains as a stray read, so its size is not meaningful. The rearrangement joins TRBV4-2 to TRBJ2-3; perhaps TRBD2 as D (5 bases). This CDR3 spans 14 amino acids. The V gene's germline CDR1 is LGHNA and CDR2 YNFKEQ. V lost 4 bases to trimming and J lost 2 bases, with 10 bases between them. CDR3 residues: CASSPRGDTDTQYF. The CDR3 nucleotides are TGTGCCAGCAGCCCACGGGGTGACACAGATACGCAGTATTTT.

Remarks on this clonotype: This beta chain slipped into a library made for alpha chains as a stray read, so its size is not meaningful. This chain links TRBV12-3 or TRBV12-4 with TRBJ1-1; 9 bases are shared with TRBD1. The trim removed 6 bases at V and 4 bases at J, leaving 6 bases unmatched. This CDR3 is 14 amino acids long. In DNA form, the CDR3 reads TGTGCCAGCAGATTGACAGGGGGAATCACTGAAGCTTTCTTT. Its translation is CASRLTGGITEAFF.

This clonotype was found a few times. This beta chain is an off-target read within a library intended for alpha chains, so its frequency means little. The V gene is TRBV5-1, the J gene TRBJ2-7; D uncertain. The V gene lost 0 bases and the J gene lost 3 bases, with 7 bases spanning the gap. The CDR3 totals 13 residues. The germline CDR1 and CDR2 sequences are SGHRS and YFSETQ. The CDR3 region has the DNA TGCGCCAGCAGCTTGGAAGCTAACTACGAGCAGTACTTC. It encodes CASSLEANYEQYF.

This clonotype was picked up many times. In a library made to pick up alpha chains, this beta chain is a stray read with a size that means little. This chain links TRBV14 with TRBJ2-5; 7 bases map to TRBD1. CDR3 length: 16 amino acids. The junction had 9 bases not matched to a gene; V was cut back by 0 bases and J by 5 bases. Germline lookup yields CDR1 SGHDN and CDR2 FVKESK. In nucleotides, the CDR3 is TGTGCCAGCAGCCAAGATGGTGGGACAGCGAGGGAGACCCAGTACTTC. This sequence encodes CASSQDGGTARETQYF.